The 3 T cell receptor beta chains presented below share a single source sample, sequenced in a study of CD8 T cells in ankylosing spondylitis. TCRdb processed the 5' RACE reads anew with MiXCR; each CDR3 protein has one entry. The profile shows about 130,000 distinct CDR3 sequences, around 7% of them singletons. Sequenced material: blood, either unsorted or a sorted T cell fraction (not recorded which). The source is a male donor with ankylosing spondylitis or in good health (not recorded which).

This clonotype was seen ten or more times. The V and J genes are TRBV11-2 and TRBJ1-5; 11 bases line up with TRBD1. The CDR3 totals 14 residues. Germline CDR1 reads SGHAT; CDR2 reads FQNNGV. Trimming took 5 bases from V and 7 from J; bases not matched to a gene: 4. The CDR3 DNA is TGTGCCAGCAGCCAAGGGACAGGGGGACAGCCCCAGCATTTT. This sequence encodes CASSQGTGGQPQHF. Looking up the rest from reference TRBV11-2 and TRBJ1-5 gives the full variable domain: EAGVAQSPRYKIIEKRQSVAFWCNPISGHATLYWYQQILGQGPKLLIQFQNNGVVDDSQLPKDRFSAERLKGVDSTLKIQPAKLEDSAVYLCASSQGTGGQPQHFGDGTRLSIL.

At least ten counts were recorded for this clonotype. The chain recombines TRBV28 with TRBJ2-3; D tentatively reads TRBD1 or TRBD2 (5 bases each). V shed 6 bases and J shed 0 bases, with 19 bases lying between them. The CDR3 length is 17 residues. Germline-derived CDR1 and CDR2 are MDHEN and SYDVKM. CDR3: CASRWDLSGPSTDTQYF. The DNA for the CDR3 is TGTGCCAGCAGATGGGACCTATCAGGTCCTAGCACAGATACGCAGTATTTT.

In its sample, this clonotype was seen many times. The chain uses TRBV5-1 and TRBJ2-7; D might be TRBD1 or TRBD2, each matching 6 bases. Trimming pared 5 bases from V and 5 bases from J, leaving 17 bases between. Germline loops: CDR1 SGHRS, CDR2 YFSETQ. This CDR3 is 14 amino acids long. This chain's CDR3 is CASSWLGGLDEQYF. The CDR3 DNA follows: TGCGCCAGCAGTTGGCTTGGGGGGCTAGACGAGCAGTACTTC.